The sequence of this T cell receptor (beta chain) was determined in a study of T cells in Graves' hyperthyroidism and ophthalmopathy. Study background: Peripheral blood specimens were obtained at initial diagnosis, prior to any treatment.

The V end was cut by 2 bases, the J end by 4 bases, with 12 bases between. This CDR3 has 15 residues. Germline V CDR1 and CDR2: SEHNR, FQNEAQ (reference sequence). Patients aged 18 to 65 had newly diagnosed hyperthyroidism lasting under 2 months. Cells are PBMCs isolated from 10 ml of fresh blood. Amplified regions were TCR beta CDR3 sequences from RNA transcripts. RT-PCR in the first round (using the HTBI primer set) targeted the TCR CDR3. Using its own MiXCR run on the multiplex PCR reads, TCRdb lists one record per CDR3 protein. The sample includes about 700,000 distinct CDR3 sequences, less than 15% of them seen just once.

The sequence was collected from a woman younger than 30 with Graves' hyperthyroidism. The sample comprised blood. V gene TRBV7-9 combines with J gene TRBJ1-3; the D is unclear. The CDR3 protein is CASSLTARRGNTIYF. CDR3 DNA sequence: TGTGCCAGCAGCTTAACAGCCCGGCGGGGAAACACCATATATTTT.